This T cell receptor beta chain was captured in a study of T-cell memory formation after mild COVID-19. TCRdb re-analysed the 5' RACE reads in MiXCR, keeping a single row per CDR3 protein. The table shows approximately 260,000 distinct CDR3 sequences, with approximately 16% occurring only once. There are a few counts of this clonotype. Germline V gene sequence: CDR1 SQVTM, CDR2 ANQGSEA. CDR3 length: 13 amino acids. The trim removed 5 bases at V and 2 bases at J, leaving 5 bases unmatched. The TCR originated in a man in his late teens or twenties who had mild COVID-19 (a few samples of this study predate the infection). Cell type and time point are not known. Sequenced input: PBMCs or a T cell subset sorted from them (not recorded which). This chain uses TRBV29-1 with TRBJ1-2; TRBD1 agrees at 7 bases. CDR3 sequence (DNA): TGCAGCGTTCCGGGACAGCTAAACTATGGCTACACCTTC. Its protein product is CSVPGQLNYGYTF.